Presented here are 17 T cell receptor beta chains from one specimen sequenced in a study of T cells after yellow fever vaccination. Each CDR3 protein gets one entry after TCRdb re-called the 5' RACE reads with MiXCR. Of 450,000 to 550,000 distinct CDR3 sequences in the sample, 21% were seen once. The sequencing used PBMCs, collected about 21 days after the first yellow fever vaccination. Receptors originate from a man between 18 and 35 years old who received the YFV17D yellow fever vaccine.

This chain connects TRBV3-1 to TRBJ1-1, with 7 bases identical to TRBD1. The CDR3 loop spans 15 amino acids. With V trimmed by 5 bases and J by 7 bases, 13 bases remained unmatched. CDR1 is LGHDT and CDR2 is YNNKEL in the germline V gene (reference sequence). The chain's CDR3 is CASSSGTGDIFEAFF. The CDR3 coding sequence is TGTGCCAGCAGCTCGGGTACAGGGGACATCTTTGAAGCTTTCTTT.

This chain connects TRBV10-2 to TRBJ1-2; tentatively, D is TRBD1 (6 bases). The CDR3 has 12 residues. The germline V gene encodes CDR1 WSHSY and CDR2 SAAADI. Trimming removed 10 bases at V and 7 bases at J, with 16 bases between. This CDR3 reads CAILRGASGYTF. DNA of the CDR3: TGCGCCATCCTTAGGGGGGCATCTGGCTACACCTTC.

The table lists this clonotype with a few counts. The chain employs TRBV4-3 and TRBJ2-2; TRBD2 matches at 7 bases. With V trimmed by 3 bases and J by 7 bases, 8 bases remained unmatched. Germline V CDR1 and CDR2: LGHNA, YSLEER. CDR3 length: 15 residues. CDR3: CASSHARGGFGELFF. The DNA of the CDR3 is TGCGCCAGCAGCCACGCTCGGGGAGGGTTCGGGGAGCTGTTTTTT.

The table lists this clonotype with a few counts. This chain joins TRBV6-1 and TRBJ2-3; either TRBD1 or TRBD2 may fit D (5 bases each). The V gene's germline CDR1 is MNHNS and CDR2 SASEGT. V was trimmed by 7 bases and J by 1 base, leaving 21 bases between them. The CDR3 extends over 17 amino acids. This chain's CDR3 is CASTGRFREIGTDTQYF. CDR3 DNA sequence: TGTGCCAGCACCGGAAGGTTCAGGGAGATTGGCACAGATACGCAGTATTTT.

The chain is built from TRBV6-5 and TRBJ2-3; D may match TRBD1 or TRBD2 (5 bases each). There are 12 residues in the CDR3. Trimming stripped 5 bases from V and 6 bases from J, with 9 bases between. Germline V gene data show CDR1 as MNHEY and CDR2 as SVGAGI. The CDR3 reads CASSRGLDTQYF. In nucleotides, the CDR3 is TGTGCCAGCAGTCGGGGCTTGGATACGCAGTATTTT.

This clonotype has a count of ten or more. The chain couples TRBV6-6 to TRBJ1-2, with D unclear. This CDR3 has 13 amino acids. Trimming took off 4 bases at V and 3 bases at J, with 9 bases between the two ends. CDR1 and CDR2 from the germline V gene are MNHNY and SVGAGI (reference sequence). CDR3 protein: CASSLGADYGYTF. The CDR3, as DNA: TGTGCCAGCAGTTTAGGTGCTGACTATGGCTACACCTTC.

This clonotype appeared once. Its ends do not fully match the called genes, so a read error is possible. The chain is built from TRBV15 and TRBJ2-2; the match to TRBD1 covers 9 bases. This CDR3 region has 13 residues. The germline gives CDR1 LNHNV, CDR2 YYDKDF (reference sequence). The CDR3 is CATSLQGAGELVF. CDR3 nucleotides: TGTGCCACCAGCCTACAGGGGGCCGGGGAGCTGGTTTTT.

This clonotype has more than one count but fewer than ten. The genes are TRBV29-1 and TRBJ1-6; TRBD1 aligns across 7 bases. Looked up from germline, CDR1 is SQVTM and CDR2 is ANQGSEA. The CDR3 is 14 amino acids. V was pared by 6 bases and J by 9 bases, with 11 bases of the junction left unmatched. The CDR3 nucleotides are TGCAGCGTGATACAGGGGCCCTATGGTTCACCCCTCCACTTT. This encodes CSVIQGPYGSPLHF.

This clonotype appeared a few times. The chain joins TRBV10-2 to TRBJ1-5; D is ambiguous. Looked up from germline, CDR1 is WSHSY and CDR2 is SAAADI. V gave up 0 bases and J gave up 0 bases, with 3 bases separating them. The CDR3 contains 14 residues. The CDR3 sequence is CASSESDSNQPQHF. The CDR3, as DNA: TGCGCCAGCAGTGAGTCGGATAGCAATCAGCCCCAGCATTTT.

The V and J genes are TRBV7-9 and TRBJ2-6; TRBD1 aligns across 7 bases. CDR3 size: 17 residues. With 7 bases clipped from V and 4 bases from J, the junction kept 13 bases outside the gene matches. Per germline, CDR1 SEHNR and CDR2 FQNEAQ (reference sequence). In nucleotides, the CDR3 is TGTGCCAGCACCCGACAGGGCCAGAGTACGGGGGCCAACGTCCTGACTTTC. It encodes CASTRQGQSTGANVLTF.

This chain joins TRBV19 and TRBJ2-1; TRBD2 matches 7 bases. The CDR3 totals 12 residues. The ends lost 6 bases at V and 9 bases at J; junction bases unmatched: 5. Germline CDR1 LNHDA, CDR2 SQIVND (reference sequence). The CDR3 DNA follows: TGTGCCAGTAGGGGCGGGGGAGGTGAGCAGTTCTTC. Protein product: CASRGGGGEQFF.

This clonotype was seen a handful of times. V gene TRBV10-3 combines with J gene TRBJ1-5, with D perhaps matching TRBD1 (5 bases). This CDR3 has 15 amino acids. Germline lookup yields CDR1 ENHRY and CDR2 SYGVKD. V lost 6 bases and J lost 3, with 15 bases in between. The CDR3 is CAISQGVLSNQPQHF. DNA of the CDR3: TGTGCCATCAGCCAAGGGGTTCTTTCCAATCAGCCCCAGCATTTT.

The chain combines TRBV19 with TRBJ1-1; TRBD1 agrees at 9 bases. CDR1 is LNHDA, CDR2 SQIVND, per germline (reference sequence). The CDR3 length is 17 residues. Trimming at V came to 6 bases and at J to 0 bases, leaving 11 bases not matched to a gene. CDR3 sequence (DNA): TGTGCCAGTAGCCGGAGGACAGGGGCGATGATGAACACTGAAGCTTTCTTT. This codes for CASSRRTGAMMNTEAFF.

The CDR3 region is CASSTTSGRYNEQFF. The DNA for the CDR3 is TGTGCCAGCAGCACTACTAGCGGAAGATACAATGAGCAGTTCTTC. The V call is TRBV9, the J call TRBJ2-1; 8 bases align to TRBD2. The V segment lost 4 bases and the J segment 4 bases; nucleotides outside the gene matches: 7. The CDR3 has 15 residues. Germline V gene data show CDR1 as SGDLS and CDR2 as YYNGEE. Full variable domain (missing parts from reference TRBV9 and TRBJ2-1): DSGVTQTPKHLITATGQRVTLRCSPRSGDLSVYWYQQSLDQGLQFLIQYYNGEERAKGNILERFSAQQFPDLHSELNLSSLELGDSALYFCASSTTSGRYNEQFFGPGTRLTVL.

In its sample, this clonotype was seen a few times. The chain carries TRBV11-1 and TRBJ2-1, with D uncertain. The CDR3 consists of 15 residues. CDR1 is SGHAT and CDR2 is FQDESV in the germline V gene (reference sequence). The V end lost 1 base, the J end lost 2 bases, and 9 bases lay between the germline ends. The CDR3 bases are TGTGCCAGCAGCTTAGGTCCGAGGACCTACAATGAGCAGTTCTTC. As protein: CASSLGPRTYNEQFF.

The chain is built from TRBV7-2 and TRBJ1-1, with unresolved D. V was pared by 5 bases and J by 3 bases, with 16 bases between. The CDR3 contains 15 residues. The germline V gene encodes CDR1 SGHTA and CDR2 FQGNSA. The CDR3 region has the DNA TGTGCCAGCAGCCCCGGGAGTCGTGGACACACTGAAGCTTTCTTT. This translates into CASSPGSRGHTEAFF.

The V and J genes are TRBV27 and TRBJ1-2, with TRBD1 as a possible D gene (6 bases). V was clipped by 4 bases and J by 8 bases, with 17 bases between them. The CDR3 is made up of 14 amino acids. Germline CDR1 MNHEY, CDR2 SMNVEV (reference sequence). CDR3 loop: CASSSLQGAGGYTF. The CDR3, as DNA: TGTGCCAGCAGTTCTCTACAGGGAGCAGGCGGCTACACCTTC.